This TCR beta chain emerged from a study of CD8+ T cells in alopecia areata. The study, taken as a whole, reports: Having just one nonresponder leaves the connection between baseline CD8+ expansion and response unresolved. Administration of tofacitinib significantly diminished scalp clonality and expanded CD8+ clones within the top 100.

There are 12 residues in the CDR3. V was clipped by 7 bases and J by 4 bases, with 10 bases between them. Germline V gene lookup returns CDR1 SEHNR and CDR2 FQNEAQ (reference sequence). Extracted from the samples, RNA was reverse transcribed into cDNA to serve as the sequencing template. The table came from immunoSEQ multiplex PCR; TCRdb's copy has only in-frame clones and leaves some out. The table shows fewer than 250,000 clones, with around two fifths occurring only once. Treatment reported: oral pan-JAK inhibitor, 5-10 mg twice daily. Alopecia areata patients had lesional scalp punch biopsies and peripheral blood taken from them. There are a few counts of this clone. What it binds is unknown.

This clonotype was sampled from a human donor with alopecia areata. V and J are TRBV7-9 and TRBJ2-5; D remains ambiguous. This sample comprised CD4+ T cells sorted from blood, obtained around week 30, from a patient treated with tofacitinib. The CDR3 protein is CASTRGIETQYF. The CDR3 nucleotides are TGTGCCAGCACCCGCGGAATAGAGACCCAGTACTTC.